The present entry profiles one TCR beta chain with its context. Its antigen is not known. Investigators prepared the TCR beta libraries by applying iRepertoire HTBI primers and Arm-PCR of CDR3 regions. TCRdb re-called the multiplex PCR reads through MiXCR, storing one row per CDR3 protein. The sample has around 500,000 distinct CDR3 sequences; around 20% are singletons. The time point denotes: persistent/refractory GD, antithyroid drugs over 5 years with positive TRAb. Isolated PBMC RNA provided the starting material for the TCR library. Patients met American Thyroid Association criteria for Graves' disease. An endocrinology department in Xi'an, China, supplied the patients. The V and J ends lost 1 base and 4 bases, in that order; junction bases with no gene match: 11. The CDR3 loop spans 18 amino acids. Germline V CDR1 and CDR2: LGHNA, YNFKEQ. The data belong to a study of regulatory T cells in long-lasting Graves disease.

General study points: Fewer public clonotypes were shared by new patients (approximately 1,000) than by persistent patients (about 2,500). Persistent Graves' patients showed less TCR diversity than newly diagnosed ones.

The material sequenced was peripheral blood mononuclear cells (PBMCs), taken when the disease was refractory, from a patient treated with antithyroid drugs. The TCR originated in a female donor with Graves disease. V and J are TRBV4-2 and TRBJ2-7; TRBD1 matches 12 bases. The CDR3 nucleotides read TGTGCCAGCAGCCAAGTTCCCGGGACAGGGGGCTACCAGTACGAGCAGTACTTC. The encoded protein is CASSQVPGTGGYQYEQYF.